A single sample is the source of the 28 T cell receptor beta chains below, sequenced in a study of PD-1 blockade in mismatch repair-deficient tumors. Produced via immunoSEQ multiplex PCR; TCRdb's table is partial and in-frame only. Of about 84,000 clones listed, roughly 80% were seen once; the top ten hold about 2.4%. The source material was peripheral blood, sampled 12 weeks after starting pembrolizumab. The receptors come from an adult with mismatch repair-deficient cancer.

The rearrangement uses TRBV7-9 and TRBJ2-7; TRBD2 matches at 13 bases. Germline values: CDR1 SEHNR, CDR2 FQNEAQ (reference sequence). Losses at the gene ends were 6 bases for V and 4 bases for J; bases not matched to a gene: 3. The length of the CDR3 is 14 residues. The CDR3 is CASRGTSGTYEQYF. In DNA form, the CDR3 reads TGTGCCAGCAGAGGGACTAGCGGGACTTACGAGCAGTACTTC.

The J gene is TRBJ2-1, the V gene TRBV4-2, with D unclear. From germline, CDR1 is LGHNA and CDR2 YNFKEQ. The V and J ends lost 5 bases and 10 bases respectively, with 15 bases between them. This CDR3 region has 13 residues. CDR3 nucleotides: TGTGCCAGCAGCTTGGATCTGGACGTAGAGCAGTTCTTC. Amino acids: CASSLDLDVEQFF.

This chain connects TRBV18 to TRBJ2-7, with D possibly being TRBD1 (6 bases). CDR3 length equals 14 residues. From germline, CDR1 is KGHSH and CDR2 LQKENI. V lost 2 bases, J lost 2 bases, and 10 bases lay in between. DNA of the CDR3: TGTGCCAGCTCACCAGAATCAGGGGCCTACGAGCAGTACTTC. As protein: CASSPESGAYEQYF.

This clone was counted a few times. The V and J genes are TRBV11-3 and TRBJ1-1; no reliable D call. Per the germline V gene, CDR1 is SGHNT and CDR2 is YENEEA. The CDR3 has 11 residues. Trimming took off 3 bases at V and 8 bases at J, with 7 bases between the two ends. The CDR3 coding sequence is TGTGCCAGCAGCTTGGAACGGGAAGCTTTCTTT. Its protein is CASSLEREAFF.

V is TRBV14 and J is TRBJ2-7, with no clear D. The V end lost 1 base, the J end lost 1 base, and 8 bases lay between the germline ends. The CDR3 covers 14 residues. The germline V gene encodes CDR1 SGHDN and CDR2 FVKESK. CDR3 coding DNA: TGTGCCAGCAGCCAAGTGGTCGGATCCTACGAGCAGTACTTC. It translates to CASSQVVGSYEQYF.

The chain uses TRBV6-5 and TRBJ1-4; 7 bases are shared with TRBD1. The CDR3 extends over 15 amino acids. Germline CDR1 and CDR2: MNHEY and SVGAGI. After removal of 5 bases from V and 6 bases from J, the junction contained 9 bases not matched to a gene. CDR3 region: CASSTSRGGYEKLFF. The CDR3 bases are TGTGCCAGCAGTACCTCCAGGGGGGGATATGAAAAACTGTTTTTT.

The table lists this clone with a few counts. The rearrangement uses TRBV7-5 and TRBJ1-2; the table's D call of TRBD1 was not tested on the DNA. TRBV7-5 is labeled a pseudogene. This CDR3 spans 11 amino acids. This CDR3 reads CAGTGTSGYTF. CDR3 DNA: TGTGCCGGGACAGGGACTTCGGGCTACACCTTC.

This chain links TRBV7-8 with TRBJ2-7; 7 nucleotides line up with TRBD1. Germline trimming cut 5 bases from V and 2 bases from J; bases unmatched to any gene: 15. The CDR3 is 17 residues long. Germline CDR1 and CDR2: SGHVS and FQNEAQ. CDR3 in DNA: TGTGCCAGCAGCCCAGGGGGACGGGGTAGGAGCCCCTACGAGCAGTACTTC. As protein: CASSPGGRGRSPYEQYF.

The J gene is TRBJ1-2, the V gene TRBV5-6; 9 bases are shared with TRBD1. This CDR3 region has 13 residues. From germline, CDR1 is SGHDT and CDR2 YYEEEE. V gave up 4 bases and J gave up 6 bases; unmatched junction bases: 4. The CDR3 loop reads CASSGTGSNGYTF. In nucleotides, the CDR3 is TGTGCCAGCAGCGGGACAGGGAGTAATGGCTACACCTTC. The whole variable domain, filled in from reference TRBV5-6 and TRBJ1-2, reads DAGVTQSPTHLIKTRGQQVTLRCSPKSGHDTVSWYQQALGQGPQFIFQYYEEEERQRGNFPDRFSGHQFPNYSSELNVNALLLGDSALYLCASSGTGSNGYTFGSGTRLTVV.

The V and J genes are TRBV18 and TRBJ1-1; the D gene is possibly TRBD1 (6 bases). V lost 0 bases to trimming and J lost 1 base, with 9 bases between them. The V gene's germline CDR1 is KGHSH and CDR2 LQKENI. This CDR3 has 15 amino acids. DNA of the CDR3: TGTGCCAGCTCACCACCCGAGGGGGGGAACACTGAAGCTTTCTTT. It specifies CASSPPEGGNTEAFF. Based on the CDR3 plus reference TRBV18 and TRBJ1-1, the full variable domain is NAGVMQNPRHLVRRRGQEARLRCSPMKGHSHVYWYRQLPEEGLKFMVYLQKENIIDESGMPKERFSAEFPKEGPSILRIQQVVRGDSAAYFCASSPPEGGNTEAFFGQGTRLTVV.

The chain combines TRBV27 with TRBJ2-1; TRBD2 matches at 8 bases. The CDR3 runs 12 residues. After removal of 6 bases from V and 10 bases from J, the junction contained 5 bases not matched to a gene. Germline V CDR1 and CDR2: MNHEY, SMNVEV (reference sequence). The DNA for the CDR3 is TGTGCCAGCAGGTCGCGGGGGGAGGAGCAGTTCTTC. Translated: CASRSRGEEQFF.

This chain joins TRBV19 and TRBJ2-2, with D uncertain. CDR1 is LNHDA, CDR2 SQIVND, per germline (reference sequence). The CDR3 is 14 amino acids. V dropped 2 bases and J dropped 1 base, with 5 bases sitting between them. In DNA, the CDR3 is TGTGCCAGTAGTATAACTCTGAACACCGGGGAGCTGTTTTTT. This codes for CASSITLNTGELFF.

The sample holds a few counts of this clone. This chain links TRBV28 with TRBJ1-2, with D hard to call. Germline loops: CDR1 MDHEN, CDR2 SYDVKM. Trimming left V 8 bases short and J 4 bases short, with 14 bases between. This CDR3 region has 13 residues. This CDR3 is CASGPSEGYGYTF. Written as DNA, the CDR3 is TGTGCCAGCGGTCCAAGCGAGGGCTATGGCTACACCTTC.

The chain has TRBV19 and TRBJ2-5; D call uncertain. Per germline, CDR1 LNHDA and CDR2 SQIVND (reference sequence). Trimming pared 3 bases from V and 5 bases from J, leaving 10 bases between. CDR3 length: 13 amino acids. The CDR3 spells CASSIGLTETQYF. DNA for the CDR3: TGTGCCAGTAGTATCGGGTTAACGGAGACCCAGTACTTC.

This clone was observed a few times. The chain has TRBV19 and TRBJ1-5; 8 bases align to TRBD1. V shed 4 bases and J 7 bases; nucleotides not matched to a gene: 3. The CDR3 has 13 residues. In germline, CDR1 is LNHDA, CDR2 SQIVND (reference sequence). The CDR3 DNA sequence: TGTGCCAGTAGTAACACAGGGGGGCAGCCCCAGCATTTT. Protein product: CASSNTGGQPQHF.

CDR3 DNA: TGCGCCAGCAGCGTGGGGACAGGGGAAGAGACCCAGTACTTC. Translation: CASSVGTGEETQYF. This chain connects TRBV5-1 to TRBJ2-5; 10 bases agree with TRBD1. There are 14 residues in the CDR3. Germline V CDR1 and CDR2: SGHRS, YFSETQ. After removal of 4 bases from V and 3 bases from J, the junction contained 3 bases not matched to a gene.

This chain's CDR3 is CASIPTGVEKLFF. The CDR3 DNA reads as TGTGCCAGCATCCCGACAGGGGTCGAAAAACTGTTTTTT. The chain has TRBV5-5 and TRBJ1-4, with 8 bases that match TRBD1. V shed 6 bases and J 8 bases; nucleotides not matched to a gene: 6. Germline CDR1 is SGHKS and CDR2 is YYEKEE (reference sequence). This CDR3 region has 13 residues.

The genes are TRBV6-1 and TRBJ2-1; 8 nucleotides align to TRBD2. This CDR3 is 14 amino acids long. With 6 bases clipped from V and 7 bases from J, the junction kept 8 bases outside the gene matches. Germline V gene data show CDR1 as MNHNS and CDR2 as SASEGT. CDR3 bases: TGTGCCAGCAGGGGACTAGAGAGGTTTAATGAGCAGTTCTTC. Translation gives CASRGLERFNEQFF.

This clone was observed once. This sequence joins TRBV6-1 and TRBJ2-7; TRBD1 agrees at 7 bases. Germline V CDR1 and CDR2: MNHNS, SASEGT. This CDR3 has 16 residues. J was trimmed by 1 base and V by 2 bases; bases with no gene match: 8. The CDR3 protein is CASSESGTDFSYEQYF. CDR3 nucleotides: TGTGCCAGCAGTGAAAGTGGGACAGACTTTTCCTACGAGCAGTACTTC.

The chain combines TRBV5-1 with TRBJ1-2, with 8 bases aligning to TRBD1. V shed 4 bases, J shed 5 bases, and the junction held 4 bases outside the gene matches. Looked up from germline, CDR1 is SGHRS and CDR2 is YFSETQ. The length of the CDR3 is 13 residues. The CDR3 sequence is CASSLDRAYGYTF. In DNA, the CDR3 is TGCGCCAGCAGCCTGGACAGGGCTTATGGCTACACCTTC.

The rearrangement uses TRBV5-1 and TRBJ2-1; TRBD2 aligns across 7 bases. Trimming cost V 0 bases and J 0 bases; bases outside gene matches: 0. The CDR3 has 15 amino acids. The germline V gene has CDR1 SGHRS and CDR2 YFSETQ. In DNA form, the CDR3 reads TGCGCCAGCAGCTTGGGGACTAGCTCCTACAATGAGCAGTTCTTC. Translation: CASSLGTSSYNEQFF.

This chain connects TRBV10-3 to TRBJ2-7; TRBD2 aligns across 8 bases. V trimming: 2 bases; J trimming: 3 bases; junction bases outside the gene matches: 6. This CDR3 comprises 15 residues. Germline V gene lookup returns CDR1 ENHRY and CDR2 SYGVKD. The DNA for the CDR3 is TGTGCCATCAGTGAGAACAGCGGGAGCTACTACGAGCAGTACTTC. It yields the protein CAISENSGSYYEQYF.

The V and J genes are TRBV19 and TRBJ2-7, with 7 bases matching TRBD1. This CDR3 region has 13 residues. Losses at the gene ends were 5 bases for V and 6 bases for J; bases not matched to a gene: 7. Germline V gene lookup returns CDR1 LNHDA and CDR2 SQIVND (reference sequence). The CDR3 loop reads CASSDQGGIEQYF. CDR3 bases: TGTGCCAGTAGTGATCAAGGGGGCATCGAGCAGTACTTC.

The V call is TRBV6-6, the J call TRBJ2-3; perhaps TRBD1 as D (6 bases). The CDR3 loop spans 14 amino acids. The V end was cut by 7 bases, the J end by 6 bases, with 17 bases between. Germline V gives CDR1 MNHNY, CDR2 SVGAGI (reference sequence). Here the CDR3 reads CASTPGQFDDTQYF. The CDR3 DNA sequence: TGTGCCAGCACTCCGGGACAATTTGATGATACGCAGTATTTT.

This clone was counted only a few times. The chain carries TRBV29-1 and TRBJ2-3, with unresolved D. Germline-derived CDR1 and CDR2 are SQVTM and ANQGSEA. V gave up 3 bases and J gave up 6 bases, with 7 bases separating them. The CDR3 spans 11 residues. CDR3: CSVDSGDTQYF. In DNA, the CDR3 is TGCAGCGTTGACTCTGGGGATACGCAGTATTTT.

The chain uses TRBV2 and TRBJ1-1; TRBD1 is a possible D gene (6 bases). The CDR3 has 13 amino acids. Trimming stripped 6 bases from V and 7 bases from J, with 15 bases between. Per the germline V gene, CDR1 is SNHLY and CDR2 is FYNNEI. CDR3 amino acids: CASRGRGRVEAFF. CDR3 bases: TGTGCCAGCAGGGGCAGGGGACGGGTTGAAGCTTTCTTT.

The chain is built from TRBV14 and TRBJ2-1; possible D gene TRBD2, 5 bases. The CDR3 consists of 11 residues. Trimming left V 8 bases short and J 8 bases short, with 10 bases between. Per germline, CDR1 SGHDN and CDR2 FVKESK. CDR3 DNA sequence: TGTGCCAGCGGTCCCGGGGATGAGCAGTTCTTC. This translates into CASGPGDEQFF.

V usage is TRBV5-6 and J usage is TRBJ1-4; D remains unclear. This CDR3 contains 14 residues. CDR1 is SGHDT and CDR2 is YYEEEE in the germline V gene. Trimming shortened V by 1 base and J by 8 bases, and 12 bases separated the two germline ends. CDR3 amino acids: CASSLSGRGEKLFF. Written as DNA, the CDR3 is TGTGCCAGCAGCTTGTCAGGACGGGGAGAAAAACTGTTTTTT.